The 27 T cell receptor beta chains given below trace back to one sample, sequenced in a study of Graves' ophthalmopathy and Graves' hyperthyroidism listed by TCRdb under 2018. Sequencing instrument: Illumina HiSeq 2000. For repertoire sequencing, the TCR beta CDR3 regions were amplified from RNA transcripts. The first round of RT-PCR was done with HTBI primers and the Qiagen OneStep RT-PCR kit, and was followed by a second round of multiplex PCR, then size selection and purification. TCRdb itself trimmed the public reads at Q25 with fastp, ran MiXCR and retained productive beta chains. Rows are unified per CDR3 protein, each entry keeping the most common DNA and genes. The sample contains over a million distinct CDR3 sequences, 35% to 40% of them found a single time. The top ten constitute approximately 12% of the sample. The sequencing input was peripheral blood or thyroid tissue (not recorded which). The receptors originated from an adult man with Graves' hyperthyroidism.

This clonotype has ten or more counts. The rearrangement joins TRBV7-2 to TRBJ2-5, with 8 bases that match TRBD1. This CDR3 comprises 17 residues. V shed 4 bases and J 2 bases; nucleotides not matched to a gene: 12. CDR1 and CDR2 (germline): SGHTA, FQGNSA. CDR3 DNA: TGTGCCAGCAGCTGGACCAGGGGGCGCGGAGGGCAAGAGACCCAGTACTTC. It specifies CASSWTRGRGGQETQYF.

This clonotype was counted ten times or more. The genes are TRBV6-5 and TRBJ1-2; the D is unclear. The germline V and J ends were trimmed by 0 bases and 2 bases, with 7 bases remaining between them. The CDR3 runs to 14 residues. Germline assignment: CDR1 MNHEY and CDR2 SVGAGI. CDR3 in amino acids: CASSYSGGNYGYTF. The CDR3 DNA is TGTGCCAGCAGTTACTCTGGCGGAAACTATGGCTACACCTTC.

The rearrangement uses TRBV9 and TRBJ2-2; D is ambiguous. The V gene's germline CDR1 is SGDLS and CDR2 YYNGEE. Trimming left V 0 bases short and J 4 bases short, with 7 bases between. CDR3 length equals 14 residues. CDR3 loop: CASSVEQTTGELFF. DNA of the CDR3: TGTGCCAGCAGCGTAGAACAGACCACCGGGGAGCTGTTTTTT.

This rearrangement joins TRBV7-2 to TRBJ2-2; TRBD1 is a possible D gene (5 bases). The CDR3 extends over 16 amino acids. Trimming stripped 1 base from V and 0 bases from J, with 9 bases between. Germline V gene lookup returns CDR1 SGHTA and CDR2 FQGNSA. The CDR3 bases are TGTGCCAGCAGCTTAGGGACACAACCGAACACCGGGGAGCTGTTTTTT. It encodes CASSLGTQPNTGELFF.

The gene calls are TRBV7-3 and TRBJ1-2; 7 nucleotides line up with TRBD1. J lost 6 bases, V lost 4 bases, and 5 bases had no gene match. The germline gives CDR1 SGHTA, CDR2 FQGTGA. The CDR3 loop spans 13 amino acids. The CDR3 sequence is CASSSYTGDGYTF. The CDR3 coding sequence is TGTGCCAGCAGCTCGTATACAGGGGATGGCTACACCTTC. Full variable domain (missing parts from reference TRBV7-3 and TRBJ1-2): GAGVSQTPSNKVTEKGKYVELRCDPISGHTALYWYRQSLGQGPEFLIYFQGTGAADDSGLPNDRFFAVRPEGSVSTLKIQRTERGDSAVYLCASSSYTGDGYTFGSGTRLTVV.

To note about this clonotype: This could be a read error, since a much larger clone is one nucleotide away. The V gene is TRBV7-8, the J gene TRBJ1-3, with D unresolved. The CDR3 is made up of 15 amino acids. The germline V gene has CDR1 SGHVS and CDR2 FQNEAQ. With 9 bases removed from V and 2 bases from J, the gap between germline ends came to 17 bases. CDR3 sequence: CARSPTPGAGNTIYF. CDR3 in DNA: TGTGCCAGAAGCCCGACCCCGGGTGCTGGAAACACCATATATTTT. The full variable domain, rest sourced from reference TRBV7-8 and TRBJ1-3, is GAGVSQSPRYKVAKRGQDVALRCDPISGHVSLFWYQQALGQGPEFLTYFQNEAQLDKSGLPSDRFFAERPEGSVSTLKIQRTQQEDSAVYLCARSPTPGAGNTIYFGEGSWLTVV.

This clonotype came up many times. The genes are TRBV4-3 and TRBJ2-7; 10 positions agree with TRBD1. Trimming removed 4 bases from V and 6 bases from J; junction bases left unmatched: 6. The CDR3 has 14 amino acids. Looked up from germline, CDR1 is LGHNA and CDR2 is YSLEER. The CDR3 DNA reads as TGCGCCAGCAGCCCCGGGACAGGGGACTCCGAGCAGTACTTC. Protein sequence: CASSPGTGDSEQYF.

This clonotype was seen at least ten times. The chain employs TRBV7-7 and TRBJ2-7, with 8 bases lining up with TRBD1. The germline CDR1 and CDR2 sequences are SSHAT and FNYEAQ (reference sequence). With V trimmed by 3 bases and J by 2 bases, 9 bases remained unmatched. The CDR3 totals 16 residues. Here the CDR3 DNA reads TGTGCCAGCAGCTTGTGGACAGGGCTAATTACCTACGAGCAGTACTTC. It is translated as CASSLWTGLITYEQYF.

In this sample, this clonotype turned up a few times. This chain joins TRBV2 and TRBJ1-1, with D hard to call. V lost 4 bases to trimming and J lost 2 bases, with 11 bases between them. The germline V gene has CDR1 SNHLY and CDR2 FYNNEI. This CDR3 is built from 14 residues. The CDR3 DNA is TGTGCCAGCAGTGGTTACTCTGGAAACACTGAAGCTTTCTTT. Its protein product is CASSGYSGNTEAFF.

A few counts support this clonotype. The CDR3 loop is CASSESGTGANVLTF. The CDR3 coding sequence is TGTGCCAGCAGTGAATCAGGGACCGGGGCCAACGTCCTGACTTTC. This chain joins TRBV6-1 and TRBJ2-6; D is tentatively TRBD1 or TRBD2 (5 bases each). In germline, CDR1 is MNHNS, CDR2 SASEGT. V lost 2 bases to trimming and J lost 4 bases, with 9 bases between them. The CDR3 consists of 15 residues.

The rearrangement links TRBV11-2 to TRBJ2-7, with D possibly TRBD2 on 6 matching bases. CDR1 and CDR2 (germline): SGHAT, FQNNGV. The V end was cut by 5 bases, the J end by 3 bases, with 23 bases between. The CDR3 contains 17 residues. Here the CDR3 reads CASSRGVLSGVGYEQYF. For the CDR3, the DNA is TGTGCCAGCAGCCGAGGAGTCTTATCGGGGGTGGGCTACGAGCAGTACTTC.

This clonotype was counted ten times or more. The gene calls are TRBV10-3 and TRBJ2-5; D not resolved. The CDR3 consists of 14 residues. Germline lookup yields CDR1 ENHRY and CDR2 SYGVKD. V dropped 0 bases and J dropped 3 bases, with 8 bases sitting between them. The CDR3 bases are TGTGCCATCAGTGAGTCGATTTGGAAAGAGACCCAGTACTTC. Protein product: CAISESIWKETQYF.

Turning to this clonotype: Just one base apart from a much larger clone, this may be a read error. The chain combines TRBV7-2 with TRBJ1-2; possible D gene TRBD1, 5 bases. Germline V gene sequence: CDR1 SGHTA, CDR2 FQGNSA. V gave up 4 bases and J gave up 8 bases, with 11 bases separating them. This CDR3 has 12 amino acids. CDR3 protein: CTSSSGLRGYTF. For the CDR3, the DNA is TGTACCAGCAGCTCAGGGTTACGGGGCTACACCTTC. The complete variable domain, with remaining parts taken from reference TRBV7-2 and TRBJ1-2, reads GAGVSQSPSNKVTEKGKDVELRCDPISGHTALYWYRQSLGQGLEFLIYFQGNSAPDKSGLPSDRFSAERTGGSVSTLTIQRTQQEDSAVYLCTSSSGLRGYTFGSGTRLTVV.

This clonotype was counted many times. The chain has TRBV10-3 and TRBJ2-5; maybe TRBD2 (6 bases). Germline V gene lookup returns CDR1 ENHRY and CDR2 SYGVKD. The CDR3 spans 14 residues. With 0 bases removed from V and 5 bases from J, the gap between germline ends came to 10 bases. For the CDR3, the DNA is TGTGCCATCAGTGAGTCGGCTAGCGTGGAGACCCAGTACTTC. It is translated as CAISESASVETQYF.

In regard to this clonotype: Sequence at one end of the junction differs from germline and may be a read error. The chain carries TRBV12-3 or TRBV12-4 and TRBJ1-1; D unresolved. The CDR3 sequence is 15 residues long. The CDR3 bases are TGTGCCAGCAGTTTAAGACGGACGTCGGAAGGTGAACCTTTCTTT. This gives the protein CASSLRRTSEGEPFF.

Concerning this clonotype itself: This may be a read error, as it is one base from a much larger clone. The chain combines TRBV10-3 with TRBJ2-5; 7 bases are a match to TRBD1. CDR3 length: 12 amino acids. Germline CDR1 is ENHRY and CDR2 is SYGVKD. DNA for the CDR3: TGTGCCATCAGTTACGTAGGGACAGAAGATGAATTC. It encodes CAISYVGTEDEF.

Of note for this clonotype: This may come from a read error, since a much larger clone is one base off. The conserved closing phenylalanine or tryptophan is absent in this CDR3, likely reflecting a read error. The V and J genes are TRBV2 and TRBJ1-1; D gene ambiguous. The CDR3 sequence is 14 residues long. Between the trimmed V and J ends, which lost 5 bases and 3 bases, there was a span of 13 bases. Germline V gene sequence: CDR1 SNHLY, CDR2 FYNNEI. The CDR3 sequence: CASSLSAGDTEAFS. The CDR3 DNA reads TGTGCCAGCAGTTTATCGGCAGGCGACACTGAAGCTTTCTCT.

The chain carries TRBV5-1 and TRBJ2-7; D gene ambiguous. V was clipped by 3 bases and J by 6 bases, with 7 bases between them. The CDR3 covers 11 residues. The germline gives CDR1 SGHRS, CDR2 YFSETQ. CDR3: CASSSMTEQYF. The CDR3 coding sequence is TGCGCCAGCAGCTCGATGACCGAGCAGTACTTC.

This clonotype has a handful of counts. This chain uses TRBV20-1 with TRBJ2-7, with TRBD2 identical over 8 bases. Germline lookup yields CDR1 DFQATT and CDR2 SNEGSKA (reference sequence). The CDR3 has 15 amino acids. Trimming cost V 5 bases and J 2 bases; bases outside gene matches: 11. CDR3 nucleotide sequence: TGCAGTGCTCGAATGCTCGCGGGAGGCCCCTACGAGCAGTACTTC. Its protein is CSARMLAGGPYEQYF.

The chain employs TRBV5-1 and TRBJ2-2, with D tentatively TRBD2 (6 bases). The germline gives CDR1 SGHRS, CDR2 YFSETQ. V was cut by 7 bases and J by 4 bases, with 20 bases left in between. The CDR3 spans 16 residues. The CDR3 coding sequence is TGCGCCAGCCGATACCCGGGACTCGGGGGCACCGGGGAGCTGTTTTTT. It encodes CASRYPGLGGTGELFF.

The chain is built from TRBV20-1 and TRBJ2-7; D gene ambiguous. CDR3 length equals 14 residues. V was trimmed by 5 bases and J by 1 base, leaving 15 bases between them. Germline CDR1 reads DFQATT; CDR2 reads SNEGSKA (reference sequence). The CDR3 is CSAGYLKGSYEQYF. CDR3 nucleotides: TGCAGTGCTGGCTATTTGAAGGGTTCCTACGAGCAGTACTTC.

The chain is built from TRBV10-3 and TRBJ1-1; D may be TRBD1 (5 bases). Germline V CDR1 and CDR2: ENHRY, SYGVKD. The germline V and J ends were trimmed by 0 bases and 5 bases, with 13 bases remaining between them. The CDR3 consists of 15 residues. DNA of the CDR3: TGTGCCATCAGTGAGTCGATTACCGGGGGAACTGAAGCTTTCTTT. Encoded protein: CAISESITGGTEAFF.

CDR3 residues: CASSYVQLSGNTIYF. In DNA, the CDR3 is TGTGCCAGCAGTTACGTCCAGCTCTCTGGAAACACCATATATTTT. V and J are TRBV6-6 and TRBJ1-3; D remains ambiguous. This CDR3 comprises 15 residues. V was shortened by 2 bases and J by 0 bases, with 8 bases between the two germline ends. CDR1 and CDR2 (germline): MNHNY, SVGAGI (reference sequence).

On this clonotype itself: A read error may be the cause here, since a much bigger clone is one base away. The chain combines TRBV15 with TRBJ1-2; D is unclear. Trimming stripped 6 bases from V and 7 bases from J, with 15 bases between. CDR1 is LNHNV and CDR2 is YYDKDF in the germline V gene (reference sequence). CDR3 length equals 13 residues. CDR3 bases: TGTGCCACCAGGTCGGGAGGGCGGTTTGGCTACACCTTC. Translated: CATRSGGRFGYTF.

This clonotype was detected ten times or more. The chain recombines TRBV4-3 with TRBJ1-2; 9 nucleotides align to TRBD1. In germline, CDR1 is LGHNA, CDR2 YSLEER. Trimming removed 3 bases from V and 4 bases from J; junction bases left unmatched: 3. The CDR3 runs to 14 residues. The CDR3 sequence is CASSQGTGTYGYTF. The CDR3 region has the DNA TGCGCCAGCAGCCAGGGGACAGGGACCTATGGCTACACCTTC.

This clonotype was counted many times. The genes are TRBV20-1 and TRBJ1-5; 7 nucleotides agree with TRBD1. Germline V gene data show CDR1 as DFQATT and CDR2 as SNEGSKA (reference sequence). Trimming at V came to 2 bases and at J to 3 bases, leaving 4 bases not matched to a gene. The CDR3 spans 14 residues. Here the CDR3 reads CSARRGTANQPQHF. The DNA for the CDR3 is TGCAGTGCTAGACGGGGGACAGCCAATCAGCCCCAGCATTTT.

Only a few counts were recorded for this clonotype. The chain is built from TRBV12-3 or TRBV12-4 and TRBJ1-1, with D perhaps TRBD1 (5 bases). Trimming took 5 bases from V and 3 from J, leaving 13 bases between them. CDR3 size: 14 residues. DNA of the CDR3: TGTGCCAGCAGTAGTTGGGGGGGGGACACTGAAGCTTTCTTT. It codes for CASSSWGGDTEAFF.